This T cell receptor beta chain was profiled in a study of blood T cell repertoires in COVID-19. Germline CDR1 LGHDT, CDR2 YNNKEL (reference sequence). Trimming pared 4 bases from V and 4 bases from J, leaving 17 bases between. The CDR3 covers 16 residues. Generated by immunoSEQ multiplex PCR, the TCRdb table keeps only in-frame clones and is missing some. The table records around 500,000 clones, roughly 88% of them present only once. The sequenced sample consisted of peripheral blood. This receptor was taken from a human donor in a cohort sampled during active COVID-19. J is TRBJ2-1 and V is TRBV3-1 (or the pseudogene TRBV3-2), with a possible D match to TRBD2 (6 bases). The CDR3 region is CASSPGSAGRYNEQFF. The CDR3 coding sequence is TGTGCCAGCAGCCCCGGTAGCGCGGGAAGGTACAATGAGCAGTTCTTC.